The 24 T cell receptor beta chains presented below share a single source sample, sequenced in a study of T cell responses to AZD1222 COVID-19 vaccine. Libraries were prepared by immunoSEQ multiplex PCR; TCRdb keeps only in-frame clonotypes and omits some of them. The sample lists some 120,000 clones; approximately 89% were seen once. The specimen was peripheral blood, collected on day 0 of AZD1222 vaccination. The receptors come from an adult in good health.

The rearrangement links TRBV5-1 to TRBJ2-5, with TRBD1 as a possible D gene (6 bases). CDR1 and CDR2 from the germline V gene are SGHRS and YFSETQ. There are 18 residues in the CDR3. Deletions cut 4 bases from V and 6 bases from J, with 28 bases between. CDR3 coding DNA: TGCGCCAGCAGCCCAGTAGGACAGTTTTCAGGAATGTTTAAGACCCAGTACTTC. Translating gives CASSPVGQFSGMFKTQYF.

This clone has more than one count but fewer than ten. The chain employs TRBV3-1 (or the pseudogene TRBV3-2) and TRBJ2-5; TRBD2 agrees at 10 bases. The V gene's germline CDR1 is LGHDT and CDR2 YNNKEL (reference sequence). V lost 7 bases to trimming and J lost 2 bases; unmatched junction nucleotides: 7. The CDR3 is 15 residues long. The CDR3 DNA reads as TGTGCCAGCACGTTCCCTAGCGGGGGACAAGAGACCCAGTACTTC. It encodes CASTFPSGGQETQYF.

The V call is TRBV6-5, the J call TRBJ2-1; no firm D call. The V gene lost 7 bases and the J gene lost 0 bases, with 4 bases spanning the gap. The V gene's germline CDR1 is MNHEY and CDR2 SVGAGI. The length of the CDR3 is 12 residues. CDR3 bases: TGTGCCAGCACGGGCTCCTACAATGAGCAGTTCTTC. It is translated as CASTGSYNEQFF.

The CDR3 nucleotides read TGCGCCGCCCGCCAGACCCAGTACTTC. Its translation: CAARQTQYF. The chain combines TRBV23-1 with TRBJ2-5, with no clear D. TRBV23-1 qualifies as an ORF whose function is uncertain. The V gene lost 11 bases and the J gene lost 6 bases, with 7 bases spanning the gap. The CDR3 extends over 9 amino acids.

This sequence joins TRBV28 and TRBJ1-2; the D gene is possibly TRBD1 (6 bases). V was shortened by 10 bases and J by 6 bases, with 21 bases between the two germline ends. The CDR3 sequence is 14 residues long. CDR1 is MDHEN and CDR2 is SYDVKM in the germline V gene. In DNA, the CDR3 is TGTGCCACCCCTCAGACAGGCTCGGGAGATGGCTACACCTTC. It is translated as CATPQTGSGDGYTF.

The CDR3 spells CATQDSGEYGYTF. The CDR3 coding sequence is TGTGCCACCCAAGACTCAGGGGAATATGGCTACACCTTC. The V and J genes are TRBV19 and TRBJ1-2; weak D call: TRBD1 (6 bases). V was pared by 10 bases and J by 5 bases, with 17 bases between. The germline V gene has CDR1 LNHDA and CDR2 SQIVND (reference sequence). The CDR3 length is 13 residues. Drawing the rest from reference TRBV19 and TRBJ1-2, the complete variable domain is DGGITQSPKYLFRKEGQNVTLSCEQNLNHDAMYWYRQDPGQGLRLIYYSQIVNDFQKGDIAEGYSVSREKKESFPLTVTSAQKNPTAFYLCATQDSGEYGYTFGSGTRLTVV.

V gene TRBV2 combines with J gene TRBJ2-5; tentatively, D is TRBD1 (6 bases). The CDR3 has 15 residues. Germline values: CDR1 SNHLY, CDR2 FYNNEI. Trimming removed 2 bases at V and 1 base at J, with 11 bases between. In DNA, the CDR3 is TGTGCCAGCAGTGAATACCGGACAGCCCAAGAGACCCAGTACTTC. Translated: CASSEYRTAQETQYF.

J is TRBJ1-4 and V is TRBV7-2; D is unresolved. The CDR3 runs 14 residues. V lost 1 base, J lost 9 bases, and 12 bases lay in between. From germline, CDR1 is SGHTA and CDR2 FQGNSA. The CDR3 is CASSLGSEGKKLFF. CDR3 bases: TGTGCCAGCAGCTTAGGGTCTGAGGGAAAAAAACTGTTTTTT.

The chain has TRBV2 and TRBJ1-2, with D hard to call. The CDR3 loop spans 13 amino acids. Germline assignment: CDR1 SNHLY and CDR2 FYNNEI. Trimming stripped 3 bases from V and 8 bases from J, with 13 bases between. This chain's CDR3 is CASSEGPTEGYTF. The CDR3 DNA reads TGTGCCAGCAGTGAGGGCCCGACGGAGGGCTACACCTTC.

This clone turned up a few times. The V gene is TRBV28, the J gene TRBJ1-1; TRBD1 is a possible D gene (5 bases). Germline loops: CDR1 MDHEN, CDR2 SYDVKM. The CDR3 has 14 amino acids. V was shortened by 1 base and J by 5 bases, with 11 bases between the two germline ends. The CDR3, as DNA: TGTGCCAGCAGTTTATCGGGGGGTTGGACTGAAGCTTTCTTT. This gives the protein CASSLSGGWTEAFF.

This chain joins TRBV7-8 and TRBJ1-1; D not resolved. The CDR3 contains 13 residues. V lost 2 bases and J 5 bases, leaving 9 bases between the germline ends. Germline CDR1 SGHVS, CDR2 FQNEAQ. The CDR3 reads CASSLSEVTEAFF. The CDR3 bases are TGTGCCAGCAGCTTATCCGAGGTGACTGAAGCTTTCTTT.

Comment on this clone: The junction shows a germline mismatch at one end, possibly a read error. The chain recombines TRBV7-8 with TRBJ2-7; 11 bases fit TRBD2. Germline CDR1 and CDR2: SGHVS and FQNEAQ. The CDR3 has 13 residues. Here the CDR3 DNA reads TGTGCCAGCAGCTTAGGACTAGCGGGGACCAGCGGCTTC. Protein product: CASSLGLAGTSGF. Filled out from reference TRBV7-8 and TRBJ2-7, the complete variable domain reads GAGVSQSPRYKVAKRGQDVALRCDPISGHVSLFWYQQALGQGPEFLTYFQNEAQLDKSGLPSDRFFAERPEGSVSTLKIQRTQQEDSAVYLCASSLGLAGTSGFGPGTRLTVT.

In nucleotides, the CDR3 is TGTGCCAGCTCCCGGGACCCAAAATTATCGGAGCAGTACTTC. Translation: CASSRDPKLSEQYF. This chain connects TRBV27 to TRBJ2-7, with D perhaps TRBD1 or TRBD2 (5 bases each). The V gene lost 8 bases and the J gene lost 7 bases, with 21 bases spanning the gap. This CDR3 is built from 14 residues. The germline V gene encodes CDR1 MNHEY and CDR2 SMNVEV (reference sequence).

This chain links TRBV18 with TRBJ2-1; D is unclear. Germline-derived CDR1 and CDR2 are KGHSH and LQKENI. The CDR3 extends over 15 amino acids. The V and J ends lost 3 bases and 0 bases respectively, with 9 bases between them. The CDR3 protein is CASSPRQNSYNEQFF. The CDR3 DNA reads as TGTGCCAGCTCACCTCGGCAGAACTCCTACAATGAGCAGTTCTTC.

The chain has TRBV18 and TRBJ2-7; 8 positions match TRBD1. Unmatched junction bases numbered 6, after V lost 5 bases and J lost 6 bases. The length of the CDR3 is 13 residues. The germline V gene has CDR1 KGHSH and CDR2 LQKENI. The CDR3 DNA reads TGTGCCAGCTCATCGTACAGGGGGAGCGAGCAGTACTTC. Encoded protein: CASSSYRGSEQYF.

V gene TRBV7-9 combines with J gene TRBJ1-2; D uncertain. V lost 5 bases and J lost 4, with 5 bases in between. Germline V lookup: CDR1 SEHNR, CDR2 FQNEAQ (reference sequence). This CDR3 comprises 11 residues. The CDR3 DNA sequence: TGTGCCAGCAGCAAGGGCTATGGCTACACCTTC. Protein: CASSKGYGYTF.

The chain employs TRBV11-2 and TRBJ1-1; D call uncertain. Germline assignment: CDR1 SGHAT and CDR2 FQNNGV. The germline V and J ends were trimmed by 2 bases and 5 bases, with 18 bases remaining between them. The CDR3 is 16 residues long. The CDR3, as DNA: TGTGCCAGCAGCTTACGGAGCGGCAGTGTGGTGACTGAAGCTTTCTTT. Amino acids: CASSLRSGSVVTEAFF.

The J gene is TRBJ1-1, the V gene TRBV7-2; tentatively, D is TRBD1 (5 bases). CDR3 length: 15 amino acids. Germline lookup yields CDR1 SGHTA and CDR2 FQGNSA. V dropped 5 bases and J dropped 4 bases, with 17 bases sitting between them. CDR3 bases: TGTGCCAGCAGCACATCCGACAGACCTCCCACTGAAGCTTTCTTT. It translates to CASSTSDRPPTEAFF.

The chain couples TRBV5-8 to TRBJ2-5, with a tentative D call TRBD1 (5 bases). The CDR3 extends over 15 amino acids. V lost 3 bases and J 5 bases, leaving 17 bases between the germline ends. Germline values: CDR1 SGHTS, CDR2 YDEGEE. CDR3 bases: TGTGCCAGCAGCTGGGGCCAAGTAGAAAGGGAGACCCAGTACTTC. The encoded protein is CASSWGQVERETQYF.

CDR3 nucleotide sequence: TGCGCCAGCAGCCAAGATTTGGGGGCCAATGAGCAGTTCTTC. Translating it yields CASSQDLGANEQFF. V usage is TRBV4-3 and J usage is TRBJ2-1; D possibly corresponds to TRBD1 (6 bases). The CDR3 consists of 14 residues. Germline V gives CDR1 LGHNA, CDR2 YSLEER. V lost 0 bases to trimming and J lost 6 bases, with 9 bases between them.

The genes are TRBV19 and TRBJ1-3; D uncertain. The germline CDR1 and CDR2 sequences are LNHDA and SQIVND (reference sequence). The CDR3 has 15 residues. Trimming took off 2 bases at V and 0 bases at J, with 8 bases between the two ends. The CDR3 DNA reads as TGTGCCAGTAGTATATTGACCAGCTCTGGAAACACCATATATTTT. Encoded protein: CASSILTSSGNTIYF. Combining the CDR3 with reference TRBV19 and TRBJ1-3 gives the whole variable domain DGGITQSPKYLFRKEGQNVTLSCEQNLNHDAMYWYRQDPGQGLRLIYYSQIVNDFQKGDIAEGYSVSREKKESFPLTVTSAQKNPTAFYLCASSILTSSGNTIYFGEGSWLTVV.

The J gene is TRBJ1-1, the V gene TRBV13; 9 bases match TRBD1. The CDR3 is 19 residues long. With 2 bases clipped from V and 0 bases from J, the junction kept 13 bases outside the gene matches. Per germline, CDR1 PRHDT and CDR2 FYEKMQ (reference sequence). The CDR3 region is CASSLKVWGQGLMNTEAFF. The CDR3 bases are TGTGCCAGCAGCTTAAAGGTTTGGGGACAGGGTCTTATGAACACTGAAGCTTTCTTT.

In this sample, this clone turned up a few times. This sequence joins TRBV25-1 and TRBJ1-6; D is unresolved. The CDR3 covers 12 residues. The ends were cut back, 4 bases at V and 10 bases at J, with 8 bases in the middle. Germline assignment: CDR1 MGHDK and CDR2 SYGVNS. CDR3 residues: CASSGTSSPLHF. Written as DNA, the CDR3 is TGTGCCAGCAGTGGTACGAGCTCACCCCTCCACTTT. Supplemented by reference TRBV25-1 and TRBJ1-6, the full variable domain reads EADIYQTPRYLVIGTGKKITLECSQTMGHDKMYWYQQDPGMELHLIHYSYGVNSTEKGDLSSESTVSRIRTEHFPLTLESARPSHTSQYLCASSGTSSPLHFGNGTRLTVT.

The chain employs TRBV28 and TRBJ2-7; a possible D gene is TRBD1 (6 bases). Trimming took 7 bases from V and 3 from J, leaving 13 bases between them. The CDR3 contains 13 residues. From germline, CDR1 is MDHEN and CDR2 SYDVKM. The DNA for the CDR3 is TGTGCCAGCAAAACTGAGGGGGACTACGAGCAGTACTTC. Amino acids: CASKTEGDYEQYF.